This TCR beta chain was found in a study of Graves' ophthalmopathy and Graves' hyperthyroidism (dated by TCRdb to 2016 to 2019). For context, the study as a whole: Peripheral blood was collected before any treatment was given, at the time of initial diagnosis. To explore V-J signatures that separate ophthalmopathy from hyperthyroidism, a discovery set of about a hundred patients was enrolled, consisting of about 45 with ophthalmopathy and some 56 with stable hyperthyroidism. For independent validation, a separate cohort was made up of approximately 19 hyperthyroidism patients plus 17 patients who later progressed from hyperthyroidism to ophthalmopathy. After sampling, hyperthyroidism patients received methimazole starting at 30 mg daily, and ophthalmopathy patients received high-dose intravenous methylprednisolone. In five or six hyperthyroidism patients, the T-cell repertoire of thyroid tissue was compared with the T-cell repertoire of blood. TCR beta repertoire signatures were used to distinguish Graves' ophthalmopathy from Graves' hyperthyroidism and to predict progression to ophthalmopathy. In total, 135 blood samples were TCR-sequenced: under 45 ophthalmopathy, some 80 hyperthyroidism and some 17 hyperthyroidism-to-ophthalmopathy patients. Broader findings and caveats from the paper: Most expanded thyroid clonotypes with frequency above 0.001 were also detected in blood, suggesting blood repertoires may reflect the thyroid immune response. No statistical method was used to predetermine the sample size, and group allocation was not hidden from the investigators. The 13-signature model separated ophthalmopathy from stable hyperthyroidism with approximately 85% sensitivity and almost 84% specificity in cross-validation, and 80%/75% in the test set. In validation, the model predicted ophthalmopathy progression with 55% to 71% sensitivity and approximately 75% specificity; roughly eleven predicted patients were CT-confirmed with GO in a median of 6.5 months.

CDR1 SGDLS and CDR2 YYNGEE were looked up in the germline V gene. From the cysteine up to the phenylalanine, the CDR3 has a length of 13 residues. Kept here is only the CDR3 DNA, which spans 39 bases and is read in frame from base 1. The junction shows trimming of 3 bases on V and 4 bases on J, and the gene matches do not reach 3 bases of it. Ophthalmopathy patients had moderately to severely active disease, Clinical Activity Score of at least 3, NOSPECS grade of at least 4, and disease duration under 3 months. Patients with other autoimmune diseases, uncontrolled infections, pregnancy or lactation were excluded from the study. Diagnosis was based on clinical symptoms, serum thyroxine, TRAb, thyroid ultrasound and orbital computed tomography. Ficoll-Paque density gradient centrifugation was used to isolate PBMCs from 10 ml of fresh peripheral blood. Trizol reagent was used to extract the total RNA, and its quality was then checked on an Agilent 2100 Bioanalyzer.

For repertoire sequencing, the TCR beta CDR3 regions were amplified from RNA transcripts. The first round of RT-PCR was done with HTBI primers and the Qiagen OneStep RT-PCR kit, and was followed by a second round of multiplex PCR, then size selection and purification. Sequencing of the libraries was carried out on an Illumina HiSeq2000 in paired-end mode with 100 bp reads. The authors' pipeline ran thus. SOAPnuke was used for read processing, and reads with adapters, uncalled bases, a mean Phred below 15, or no exact constant-primer or identifier match were discarded. COPE v1.2.5 was used to merge the high-quality paired reads. Unique nucleotide sequences were defined as clonotypes and aligned to IMGT TRB V, D and J references using MiTCR v1.1. Analysis was restricted to V-J combinations with a frequency above 0.0001, which covered 98% to 99.2% of repertoires. For each V-J combination, a TCR clonal expansion and chaos score was defined as F50 clonal expansion divided by the chaos observed in the TCRdist matrix. Features were reduced by Welch's t-statistics and random forest to 10 to 15 V-J combinations, which fed a naive Bayes classifier. The Morisita-Horn index was used to measure how similar the thyroid and blood repertoires were. In TCRdb, the public reads were trimmed at Q25 with fastp and aligned with MiXCR, with productive beta chains retained. When rows share a CDR3 protein, they turn into one entry using the most common DNA and genes. These V and J calls originate from TCRdb's pipeline instead of the authors' own analysis. In all, the sample holds 200,000 to 250,000 distinct CDR3 sequences, and 45% of those were seen once. Of the sample, roughly 45% falls within the top ten clones.

In this sample, this clonotype turned up a few times. Its binding antigen is unknown. Per-base qualities were not stored, and no clone one base away is much larger. The sample consisted of peripheral blood. The source is an adult man with Graves' ophthalmopathy. The chain is assembled from TRBV9 and TRBJ2-7; 8 central nucleotides agree with TRBD1. The nucleotides read TGTGCCAGCAGCGCAGGGGGCGAGTACGAGCAGTACTTC. The resulting protein is CASSAGGEYEQYF.